Listed below are T cell receptor beta chains from one sample, sequenced in a study of shared clonotypes between healthy human individuals. Some clones are missing from TCRdb's copy, which holds only in-frame ones; the method was immunoSEQ multiplex PCR. The sample lists more than 400,000 clones; 96% were seen once. The sample was naive CD4+ T cells sorted from blood. These receptors all stem from a woman aged 25 to 39 in good health. CDR3s leave out the opening cysteine and the closing phenylalanine or tryptophan.

len,v_gene,CDR3aa
14,TRBV4-2,ASSQGRNRGNQPQH
12,TRBV28,ASSSTANTYEQY
15,TRBV18,ASSPQDPGAGANVLT
11,TRBV2,ASSVGINQPQH
12,TRBV7-2,ASSLTSVAYEQY
17,TRBV21-1,ASSTLGGRRLKGTDTQY
15,TRBV4-1,ASSSGGRRTGANVLT
16,TRBV4-1,ASSQGRAFTTSGNTIY
12,TRBV5-4,ASSFIGSQETQY
10,TRBV30,AWRGYNSPLH
11,TRBV28,ASSKGVDYGYT
11,TRBV18,ASSPDRDQPQH
12,TRBV21-1,ASSEDRACEKLF
12,TRBV29-1,SATAQGSTDTQY
10,TRBV28,ASRLRNYEQY
12,TRBV11-2,ASSLGHSNTEAF
12,TRBV7-2,ASSALWNPYEQY
10,TRBV29-1,SVDGPSYEQY
10,TRBV7-2,ASSFGQDIQY
9,TRBV28,ASGISGGQY
15,TRBV27,ASSFSFSGAGANVLT
11,TRBV27,ASSQPGKETQY
11,TRBV27,ASSRVSNQPQH
16,TRBV23-1,ASRQGKDRGRDNQPQH
14,TRBV28,ASSLRPPLAKNIQY
11,TRBV19,ASIKQGTEKLF
13,TRBV7-9,ASSLAGPLTYEQY